Detailed here is one T cell receptor (beta chain). What it recognizes is unknown. With a duration under 2 months, the hyperthyroidism was newly diagnosed in patients aged 18 to 65. This sample was included in a study of T cells in Graves' hyperthyroidism and ophthalmopathy. General study results and limits: Before onset, by a median of around 6.4 months, the model predicted ophthalmopathy. From stable hyperthyroidism, ophthalmopathy was set apart by a 13 V-J model.

This CDR3 has 13 amino acids. V was pared by 4 bases and J by 8 bases, with 5 bases of the junction left unmatched. CDR1 SGHTA and CDR2 FQGTGA come from the germline V gene. RNA transcripts were the template for amplifying TCR beta CDR3 regions. The study used the HTBI primer set for a first-round RT-PCR of the TCR CDR3. TCRdb re-called the multiplex PCR reads with MiXCR, one entry per CDR3 protein. The sample has approximately 260,000 distinct CDR3 sequences, nearly 15% seen once. Sequences were obtained from blood. This TCR came from a woman between 45 and 65 years old with Graves' hyperthyroidism that later progressed to Graves' ophthalmopathy. J is TRBJ1-2 and V is TRBV7-3; 9 bases match TRBD1. The CDR3 bases are TGTGCCAGCAGCTCAACAGGGGGCTACGGCTACACCTTC. It codes for CASSSTGGYGYTF.